This T cell receptor (beta chain) is drawn from a study of blood T cell repertoires in COVID-19. Study at large: Sites across the United States, Italy and Spain contributed samples from acute and convalescent COVID-19. T cells, B-cell-depleted T cells, or PBMCs provided the cDNA or gDNA that served as material.

CDR1 is LNHDA, CDR2 SQIVND, per germline (reference sequence). The CDR3 consists of 14 residues. V gave up 8 bases and J gave up 0 bases, with 11 bases separating them. Authors' processing steps: By means of reference gene primer amplification, nucleated cell counts were estimated. Clones were sequenced by immunoSEQ multiplex PCR, and TCRdb holds only the in-frame ones, with some missing. That table furnishes V, J and clone size, whereas the DNA furnished D and trimming. The repertoire holds 86,000 or so clones, with roughly four fifths as singletons. The rearrangement uses TRBV19 and TRBJ2-1; TRBD2 might be the D (5 bases). The sequenced sample consisted of peripheral blood. The receptor's source is a woman aged 80 or older with acute or convalescent COVID-19. CDR3: CASSSGYSYNEQFF. For the CDR3, the DNA is TGTGCCAGTTCGAGCGGATACTCCTACAATGAGCAGTTCTTC.